The 13 T cell receptor beta chains listed next were all sequenced from one sample in a study of cytomegalovirus exposure and HLA in healthy donors. PCR employed 60 Vbeta and 13 Jbeta primers. Profiling relied on immunoSEQ multiplex PCR, and the TCRdb table lists in-frame clones only, not all of them. The sample carries approximately 190,000 clones, around 87% recorded once. Sequencing input: PBMCs. These receptors came from a man aged 30 to 39 in good health and CMV-seronegative.

The rearrangement links TRBV6-6 to TRBJ1-2, with 9 bases aligning to TRBD1. This CDR3 spans 14 amino acids. The J segment lost 1 base and the V segment lost 8 bases, leaving 5 bases of the junction unmatched. Germline V lookup: CDR1 MNHNY, CDR2 SVGAGI (reference sequence). The DNA of the CDR3 is TGTGCCAGCGACAGGGGGGGGAATAACTATGGCTACACCTTC. Amino acids: CASDRGGNNYGYTF.

This sequence joins TRBV7-9 and TRBJ2-1, with 7 positions matching TRBD2. The germline gives CDR1 SEHNR, CDR2 FQNEAQ (reference sequence). The ends lost 5 bases at V and 7 bases at J; junction bases unmatched: 11. The CDR3 has 15 amino acids. The CDR3: CASSLNPRGVNEQFF. DNA for the CDR3: TGTGCCAGCAGCCTCAACCCCCGGGGGGTGAATGAGCAGTTCTTC.

The J gene is TRBJ1-5, the V gene TRBV29-1, with D maybe TRBD1 (6 bases). The CDR3 sequence is 13 residues long. V was pared by 4 bases and J by 6 bases, with 13 bases between. Germline CDR1 SQVTM, CDR2 ANQGSEA. CDR3 coding DNA: TGCAGCGTTGGGGGGATAGGGGGTCAGCCCCAGCATTTT. The encoded protein is CSVGGIGGQPQHF.

V usage is TRBV9 and J usage is TRBJ2-3; tentatively, D is TRBD2 (6 bases). CDR1 SGDLS and CDR2 YYNGEE come from the germline V gene. Between the trimmed V and J ends, which lost 0 bases and 2 bases, there was a span of 10 bases. The CDR3 sequence is 15 residues long. Here the CDR3 DNA reads TGTGCCAGCAGCGTAGGAGGAGGGATCACAGATACGCAGTATTTT. As protein: CASSVGGGITDTQYF.

The J gene is TRBJ1-5, the V gene TRBV28; perhaps TRBD1 as D (5 bases). There are 20 residues in the CDR3. V was shortened by 5 bases and J by 0 bases, with 26 bases between the two germline ends. Germline V lookup: CDR1 MDHEN, CDR2 SYDVKM. The CDR3, as DNA: TGTGCCAGCAGTACCTCCCGCGGGGCACGAGTGCTTCATAGCAATCAGCCCCAGCATTTT. It yields the protein CASSTSRGARVLHSNQPQHF.

This clone has just one count. This chain joins TRBV25-1 and TRBJ1-1, with D tentatively TRBD1 (5 bases). The CDR3 covers 16 residues. Germline loops: CDR1 MGHDK, CDR2 SYGVNS. V was cut by 5 bases and J by 1 base, with 17 bases left in between. CDR3 sequence (DNA): TGTGCCAGCAGTCGGCAGGGAAAGCTTCAGAACACTGAAGCTTTCTTT. Its translation: CASSRQGKLQNTEAFF.

The chain links TRBV19 to TRBJ1-5; TRBD1 might be the D (6 bases). Germline lookup yields CDR1 LNHDA and CDR2 SQIVND (reference sequence). Trimming took 9 bases from V and 2 from J, leaving 11 bases between them. CDR3 length: 13 residues. The CDR3 sequence is CASGGGGNQPQHF. DNA for the CDR3: TGTGCCAGCGGAGGGGGGGGCAATCAGCCCCAGCATTTT.

The rearrangement uses TRBV20-1 and TRBJ2-3; D is possibly TRBD1 (5 bases). Germline V gives CDR1 DFQATT, CDR2 SNEGSKA (reference sequence). Trimming stripped 4 bases from V and 5 bases from J, with 7 bases between. This CDR3 comprises 11 residues. DNA for the CDR3: TGCAGTGCTACTACAGGAGATACGCAGTATTTT. Its translation is CSATTGDTQYF.

The rearrangement uses TRBV7-9 and TRBJ1-5, with unresolved D. Trimming left V 1 base short and J 7 bases short, with 8 bases between. Germline V lookup: CDR1 SEHNR, CDR2 FQNEAQ (reference sequence). The length of the CDR3 is 13 residues. Here the CDR3 reads CASSLGEHQPQHF. CDR3 bases: TGTGCCAGCAGCTTAGGAGAGCACCAGCCCCAGCATTTT.

This clone has just one count. V gene TRBV7-9 combines with J gene TRBJ1-1; no firm D call. The CDR3 has 14 amino acids. V lost 6 bases to trimming and J lost 6 bases, with 17 bases between them. CDR1 is SEHNR, CDR2 FQNEAQ, per germline (reference sequence). CDR3 sequence (DNA): TGTGCCAGCAGGAGCTCAATCCCCAGCGCTGAAGCTTTCTTT. It yields the protein CASRSSIPSAEAFF.

The chain joins TRBV12-1 to TRBJ2-7; the table calls TRBD2, which could not be checked here. TRBV12-1 is designated a pseudogene. The CDR3 totals 18 residues. The CDR3 nucleotides are TGTGCCAGCAGCCCAATCAAATTCGGACTAGCGGGGGAGCACGAGCAGTACTTC. It translates to CASSPIKFGLAGEHEQYF.

V usage is TRBV25-1 and J usage is TRBJ1-1; TRBD1 might be the D (5 bases). Deletions cut 2 bases from V and 1 base from J, with 14 bases between. This CDR3 has 16 residues. Germline lookup yields CDR1 MGHDK and CDR2 SYGVNS. DNA for the CDR3: TGTGCCAGCAGTGAACGGCCAGGGAGGGGGAACACTGAAGCTTTCTTT. Translation: CASSERPGRGNTEAFF.

The rearrangement uses TRBV6-5 and TRBJ2-7; possible D gene TRBD1, 6 bases. Germline CDR1 reads MNHEY; CDR2 reads SVGAGI. This CDR3 is built from 12 residues. The V end was cut by 6 bases, the J end by 5 bases, with 11 bases between. The CDR3 coding sequence is TGTGCCAGCAGCAGGACAGTCGACGAGCAGTACTTC. As protein: CASSRTVDEQYF.